This paragraph reports one T cell receptor beta chain. This specimen belongs to a study of T cell clones after liver transplantation. Study context: In this trial, immunosuppression withdrawal was attempted within 2 years of liver transplant.

The table came from immunoSEQ multiplex PCR; TCRdb's copy has only in-frame clones and leaves some out. In the table there are approximately 10,000 clones, 70% to 75% of which are singletons. Germline values: CDR1 GTSNPN, CDR2 SVGIG (reference sequence). Deletions cut 5 bases from V and 8 bases from J, with 12 bases between. CDR3 length equals 11 residues. The TCR comes from a human patient who received a liver transplant. Some of the T cells may derive from the graft donor. This material consisted of CD4+ T cells from blood, taken around 2.5 years after liver transplant. This chain joins TRBV30 and TRBJ1-1; D is perhaps TRBD1 (6 bases). The CDR3 loop is CAWQKGQEAFF. The CDR3 nucleotides read TGTGCCTGGCAGAAAGGACAGGAAGCTTTCTTT.